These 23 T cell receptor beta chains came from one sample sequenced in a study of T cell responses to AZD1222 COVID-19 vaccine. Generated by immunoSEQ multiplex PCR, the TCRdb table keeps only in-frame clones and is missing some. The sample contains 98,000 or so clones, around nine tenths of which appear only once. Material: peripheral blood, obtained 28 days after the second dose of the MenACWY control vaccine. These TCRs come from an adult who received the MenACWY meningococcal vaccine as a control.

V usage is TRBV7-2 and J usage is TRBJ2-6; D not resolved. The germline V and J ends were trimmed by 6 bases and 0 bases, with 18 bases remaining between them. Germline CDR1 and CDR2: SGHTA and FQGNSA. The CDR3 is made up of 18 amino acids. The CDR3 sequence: CASSLMGLLHSGANVLTF. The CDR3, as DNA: TGTGCCAGCAGTCTTATGGGCTTGTTACACTCTGGGGCCAACGTCCTGACTTTC.

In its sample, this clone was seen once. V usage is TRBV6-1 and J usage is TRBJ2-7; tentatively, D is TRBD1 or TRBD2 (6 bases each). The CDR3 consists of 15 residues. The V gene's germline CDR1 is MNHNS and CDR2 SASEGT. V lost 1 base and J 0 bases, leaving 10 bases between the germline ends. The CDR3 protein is CASSEVRGASYEQYF. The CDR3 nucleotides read TGTGCCAGCAGTGAAGTTAGGGGGGCCTCCTACGAGCAGTACTTC.

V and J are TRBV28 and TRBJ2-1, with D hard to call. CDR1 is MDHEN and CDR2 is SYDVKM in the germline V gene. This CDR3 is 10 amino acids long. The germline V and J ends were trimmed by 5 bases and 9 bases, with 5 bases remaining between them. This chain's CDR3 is CASSSREQFF. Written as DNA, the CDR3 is TGTGCCAGCAGTAGCCGTGAGCAGTTCTTC.

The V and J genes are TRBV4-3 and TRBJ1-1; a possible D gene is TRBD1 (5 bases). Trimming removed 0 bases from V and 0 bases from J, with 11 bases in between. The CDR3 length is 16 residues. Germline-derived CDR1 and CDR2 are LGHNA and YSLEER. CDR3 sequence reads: CASSQDWDPLNTEAFF. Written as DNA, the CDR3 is TGCGCCAGCAGCCAAGACTGGGACCCCTTGAACACTGAAGCTTTCTTT.

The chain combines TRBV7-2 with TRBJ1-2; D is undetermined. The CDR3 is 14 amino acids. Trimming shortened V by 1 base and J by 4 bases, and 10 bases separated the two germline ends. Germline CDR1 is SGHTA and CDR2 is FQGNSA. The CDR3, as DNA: TGTGCCAGCAGCTTAGGGATTTCGGGCTATGGCTACACCTTC. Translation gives CASSLGISGYGYTF.

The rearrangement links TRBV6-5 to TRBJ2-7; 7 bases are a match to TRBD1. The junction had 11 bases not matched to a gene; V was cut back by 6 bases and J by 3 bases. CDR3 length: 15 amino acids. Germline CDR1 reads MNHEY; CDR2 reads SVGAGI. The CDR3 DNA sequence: TGTGCCAGCAGACCGAGCTGGGACAGTGTCTACGAGCAGTACTTC. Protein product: CASRPSWDSVYEQYF.

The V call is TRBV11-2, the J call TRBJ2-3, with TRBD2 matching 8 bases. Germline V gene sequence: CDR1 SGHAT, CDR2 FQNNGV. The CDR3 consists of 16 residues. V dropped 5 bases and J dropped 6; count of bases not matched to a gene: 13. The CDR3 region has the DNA TGTGCCAGCAGCCCCCCGGGAGGGCTACGTTTGGATACGCAGTATTTT. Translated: CASSPPGGLRLDTQYF. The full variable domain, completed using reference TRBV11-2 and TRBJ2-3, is EAGVAQSPRYKIIEKRQSVAFWCNPISGHATLYWYQQILGQGPKLLIQFQNNGVVDDSQLPKDRFSAERLKGVDSTLKIQPAKLEDSAVYLCASSPPGGLRLDTQYFGPGTRLTVL.

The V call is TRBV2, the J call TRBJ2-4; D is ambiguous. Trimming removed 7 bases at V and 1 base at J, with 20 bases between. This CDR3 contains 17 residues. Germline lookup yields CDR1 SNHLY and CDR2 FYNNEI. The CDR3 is CASKAGEGALAKNIQYF. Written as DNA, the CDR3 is TGTGCCAGCAAGGCTGGAGAAGGAGCCTTGGCCAAAAACATTCAGTACTTC.

The CDR3 coding sequence is TGTGCCAGCAGCCACAACGTCGGGATGGGTGAAGCTTTCTTT. This codes for CASSHNVGMGEAFF. This chain connects TRBV7-2 to TRBJ1-1; D is unclear. The CDR3 is 14 residues long. CDR1 is SGHTA and CDR2 is FQGNSA in the germline V gene. V shed 5 bases and J shed 7 bases, with 17 bases lying between them.

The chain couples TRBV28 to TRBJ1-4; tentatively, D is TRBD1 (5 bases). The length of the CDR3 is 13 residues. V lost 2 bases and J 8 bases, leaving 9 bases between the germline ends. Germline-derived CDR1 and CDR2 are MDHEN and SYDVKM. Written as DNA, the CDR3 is TGTGCCAGCAGTTTAAGGGGAAACGAAAAACTGTTTTTT. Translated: CASSLRGNEKLFF.

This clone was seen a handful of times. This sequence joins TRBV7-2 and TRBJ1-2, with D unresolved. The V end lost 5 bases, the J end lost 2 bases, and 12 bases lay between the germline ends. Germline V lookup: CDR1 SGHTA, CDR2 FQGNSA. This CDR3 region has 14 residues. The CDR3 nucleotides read TGTGCCAGCAGCCTCCCGCCGGGGAACTATGGCTACACCTTC. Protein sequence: CASSLPPGNYGYTF. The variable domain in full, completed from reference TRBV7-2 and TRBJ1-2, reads GAGVSQSPSNKVTEKGKDVELRCDPISGHTALYWYRQSLGQGLEFLIYFQGNSAPDKSGLPSDRFSAERTGGSVSTLTIQRTQQEDSAVYLCASSLPPGNYGYTFGSGTRLTVV.

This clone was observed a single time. Here the CDR3 reads CAWSPGHASNQPQHF. The CDR3 DNA sequence: TGTGCCTGGAGCCCGGGACACGCGAGCAATCAGCCCCAGCATTTT. This chain connects TRBV30 to TRBJ1-5; D might be TRBD1 (6 bases). Germline V gene sequence: CDR1 GTSNPN, CDR2 SVGIG (reference sequence). There are 15 residues in the CDR3. The ends were cut back, 3 bases at V and 1 base at J, with 13 bases in the middle.

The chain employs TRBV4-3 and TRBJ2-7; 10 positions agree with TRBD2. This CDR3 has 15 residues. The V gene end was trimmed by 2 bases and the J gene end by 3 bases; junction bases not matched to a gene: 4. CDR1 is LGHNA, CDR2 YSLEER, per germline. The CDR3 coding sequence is TGCGCCAGCAGCCAAAACAGCGGGGGGGTCTACGAGCAGTACTTC. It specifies CASSQNSGGVYEQYF.

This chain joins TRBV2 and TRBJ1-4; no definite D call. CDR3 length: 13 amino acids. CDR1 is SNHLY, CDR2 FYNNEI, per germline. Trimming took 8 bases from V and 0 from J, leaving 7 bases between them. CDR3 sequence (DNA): TGTGCCAGCGTCAGGACAACTAATGAAAAACTGTTTTTT. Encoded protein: CASVRTTNEKLFF.

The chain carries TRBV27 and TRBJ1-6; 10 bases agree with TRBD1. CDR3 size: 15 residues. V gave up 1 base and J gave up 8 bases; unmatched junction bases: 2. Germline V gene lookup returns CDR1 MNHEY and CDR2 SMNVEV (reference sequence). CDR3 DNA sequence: TGTGCCAGCAGTTTATTAGGGACAGGGGATTCACCCCTCCACTTT. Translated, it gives CASSLLGTGDSPLHF.

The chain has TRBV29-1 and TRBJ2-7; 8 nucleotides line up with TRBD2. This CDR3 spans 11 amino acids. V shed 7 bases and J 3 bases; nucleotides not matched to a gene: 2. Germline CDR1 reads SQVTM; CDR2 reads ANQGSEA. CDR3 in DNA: TGCAGCGCCGGGACTAGCTACGAGCAGTACTTC. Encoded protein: CSAGTSYEQYF.

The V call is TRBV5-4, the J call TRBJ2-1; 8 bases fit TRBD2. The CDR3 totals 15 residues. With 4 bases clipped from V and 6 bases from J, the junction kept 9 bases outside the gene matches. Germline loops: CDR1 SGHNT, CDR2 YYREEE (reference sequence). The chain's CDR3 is CASSQRSGGGNEQFF. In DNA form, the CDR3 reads TGTGCCAGCAGCCAAAGAAGCGGGGGCGGCAATGAGCAGTTCTTC. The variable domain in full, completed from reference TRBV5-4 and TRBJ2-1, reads ETGVTQSPTHLIKTRGQQVTLRCSSQSGHNTVSWYQQALGQGPQFIFQYYREEENGRGNFPPRFSGLQFPNYSSELNVNALELDDSALYLCASSQRSGGGNEQFFGPGTRLTVL.

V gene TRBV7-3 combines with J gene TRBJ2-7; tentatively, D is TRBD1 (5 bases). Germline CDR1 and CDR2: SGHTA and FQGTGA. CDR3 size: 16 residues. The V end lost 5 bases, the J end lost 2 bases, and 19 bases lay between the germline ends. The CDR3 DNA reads TGTGCCAGCAGCCCCGCCGGTGGGGCTAACACCTACGAGCAGTACTTC. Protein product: CASSPAGGANTYEQYF. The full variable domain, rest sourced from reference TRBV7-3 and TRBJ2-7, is GAGVSQTPSNKVTEKGKYVELRCDPISGHTALYWYRQSLGQGPEFLIYFQGTGAADDSGLPNDRFFAVRPEGSVSTLKIQRTERGDSAVYLCASSPAGGANTYEQYFGPGTRLTVT.

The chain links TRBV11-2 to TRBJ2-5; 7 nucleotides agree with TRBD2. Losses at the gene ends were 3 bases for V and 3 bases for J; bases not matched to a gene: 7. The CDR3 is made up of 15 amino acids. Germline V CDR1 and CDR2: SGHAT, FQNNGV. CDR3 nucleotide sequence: TGTGCCAGCAGCTTGAGACGCACTAGCGAAGAGACCCAGTACTTC. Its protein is CASSLRRTSEETQYF.

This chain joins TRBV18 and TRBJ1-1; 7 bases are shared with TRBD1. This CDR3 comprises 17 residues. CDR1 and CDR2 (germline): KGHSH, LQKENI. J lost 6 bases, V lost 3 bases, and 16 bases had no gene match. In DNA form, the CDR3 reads TGTGCCAGCTCACCGGGCGTACAGGGGATACTGATATCTGAAGCTTTCTTT. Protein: CASSPGVQGILISEAFF. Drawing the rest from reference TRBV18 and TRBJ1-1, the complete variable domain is NAGVMQNPRHLVRRRGQEARLRCSPMKGHSHVYWYRQLPEEGLKFMVYLQKENIIDESGMPKERFSAEFPKEGPSILRIQQVVRGDSAAYFCASSPGVQGILISEAFFGQGTRLTVV.

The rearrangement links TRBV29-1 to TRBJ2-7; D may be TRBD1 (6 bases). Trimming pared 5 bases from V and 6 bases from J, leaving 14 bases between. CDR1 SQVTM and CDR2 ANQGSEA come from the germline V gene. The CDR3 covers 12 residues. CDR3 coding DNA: TGCAGCGTTATAACCCAGGGGACCGAGCAGTACTTC. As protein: CSVITQGTEQYF.

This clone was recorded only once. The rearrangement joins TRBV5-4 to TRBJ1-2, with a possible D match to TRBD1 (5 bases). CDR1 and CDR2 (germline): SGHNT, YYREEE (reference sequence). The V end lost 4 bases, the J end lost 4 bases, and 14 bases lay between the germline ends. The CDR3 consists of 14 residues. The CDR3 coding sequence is TGTGCCAGCAGCCCGGCGGGGACTATCTATGGCTACACCTTC. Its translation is CASSPAGTIYGYTF.

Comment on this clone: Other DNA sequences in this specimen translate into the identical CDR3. In DNA form, the CDR3 reads TGTGCCAGCAGCCAGGCCAGGGGGTCCTACGAGCAGTACTTC. It codes for CASSQARGSYEQYF. The V gene is TRBV14, the J gene TRBJ2-7; 7 bases are a match to TRBD1. Germline CDR1 reads SGHDN; CDR2 reads FVKESK. The V segment lost 3 bases and the J segment 1 base; nucleotides outside the gene matches: 3. The CDR3 totals 14 residues.